A single T cell receptor (beta chain) is shown here with its context. Its antigen is as yet unknown. The data are from a study of shared clonotypes between healthy human individuals. Study context: Contributing individuals were two females and a few males aged 18 to 49. Study outcomes and limitations: Compared with clonotypes that all four donors shared, non-shared clonotypes had lower generation probabilities.

Profiled with immunoSEQ multiplex PCR; TCRdb holds only in-frame clones, not every one. Among around 2,000,000 clones, roughly 95% were seen once, and the ten largest hold 0.85% to 1.3%. V was trimmed by 4 bases and J by 5 bases, leaving 9 bases between them. The CDR3 has 13 residues. Germline loops: CDR1 KGHSH, CDR2 LQKENI. Terminally differentiated effector memory CD45RA+ cells were excluded by CCR7 positive selection of CD45RO-negative cells. This chain joins TRBV18 and TRBJ2-1; D call uncertain. This TCR came from a man in his late teens or twenties in good health. The sequenced sample consisted of naive CD8+ T cells sorted from blood. The CDR3 is CASSLVGDNEQFF. The CDR3 DNA sequence: TGTGCCAGCTCACTTGTCGGAGACAATGAGCAGTTCTTC.